Below, 16 T cell receptor beta chains from the same sample are listed, as sequenced in a study of shared clonotypes between healthy human individuals (dated by TCRdb to the early 2020s). The method behind the library was the immunoSEQ multiplex PCR assay. TCRdb's version of the immuneACCESS table is confined to in-frame rearrangements and falls short of the full clone set. An unresolved V gene accounts for under half of the shortfall where checked; the remainder is of unknown origin. Recorded for this sample are around 510,000 clones; roughly 95% of them occurred a single time. The ten largest clones add up to 0.055% to 0.075% of the sample. Sequences were obtained from naive CD4+ T cells sorted from blood. This sample's cell subset or site label indicates: CD45RA+ positively selected. These receptors came from a woman between 25 and 40 years old in good health.

Concerning this clone: The junction departs from the called germline gene at one end, perhaps through a read error. The J gene is TRBJ2-2, the V gene TRBV4-1; D is perhaps TRBD1 (5 bases). The germline V gene has CDR1 MGHRA and CDR2 YSYEKL. CDR3 length equals 13 residues. Here the CDR3 reads CASRQGVTGELFF. CDR3 coding DNA: TGCGCCAGCAGGCAAGGGGTGACCGGGGAGCTGTTTTTT.

The chain couples TRBV2 to TRBJ1-2; 7 nucleotides agree with TRBD1. There are 13 residues in the CDR3. Germline V gene lookup returns CDR1 SNHLY and CDR2 FYNNEI. Unmatched junction bases numbered 8, after V lost 8 bases and J lost 5 bases. The CDR3 nucleotides read TGTGCCAGCGTTCCCCAGGGGGGGTATGGCTACACCTTC. Protein: CASVPQGGYGYTF.

This sequence joins TRBV7-2 and TRBJ1-5; D call uncertain. V lost 2 bases and J lost 8, with 13 bases in between. CDR1 SGHTA and CDR2 FQGNSA come from the germline V gene. The CDR3 length is 14 residues. Here the CDR3 reads CASSLFGAREPQHF. The CDR3 bases are TGTGCCAGCAGCTTATTTGGAGCTCGGGAGCCCCAGCATTTT. Variable domain in full (rest from reference TRBV7-2 and TRBJ1-5): GAGVSQSPSNKVTEKGKDVELRCDPISGHTALYWYRQSLGQGLEFLIYFQGNSAPDKSGLPSDRFSAERTGGSVSTLTIQRTQQEDSAVYLCASSLFGAREPQHFGDGTRLSIL.

This clone was seen a single time. V is TRBV28 and J is TRBJ2-7, with TRBD2 matching 9 bases. V shed 8 bases and J 4 bases; nucleotides not matched to a gene: 3. Looked up from germline, CDR1 is MDHEN and CDR2 is SYDVKM. The CDR3 is 12 residues long. In DNA form, the CDR3 reads TGTGCCAGCTGGGCGGGAGGGTACGAGCAGTACTTC. Translation gives CASWAGGYEQYF.

The chain couples TRBV2 to TRBJ1-5, with TRBD1 matching over 7 bases. The CDR3 runs 13 residues. The germline V gene encodes CDR1 SNHLY and CDR2 FYNNEI. J gave up 11 bases and V 4 bases, and 8 bases lay outside the gene matches. Here the CDR3 reads CASSGQGLMSQHF. CDR3 bases: TGTGCCAGCAGTGGACAGGGACTTATGTCCCAGCATTTT. Full variable domain (missing parts from reference TRBV2 and TRBJ1-5): EPEVTQTPSHQVTQMGQEVILRCVPISNHLYFYWYRQILGQKVEFLVSFYNNEISEKSEIFDDQFSVERPDGSNFTLKIRSTKLEDSAMYFCASSGQGLMSQHFGDGTRLSIL.

The V gene is TRBV2, the J gene TRBJ2-1; tentatively, D is TRBD2 (5 bases). The germline V gene encodes CDR1 SNHLY and CDR2 FYNNEI. This CDR3 comprises 14 residues. The V end lost 6 bases, the J end lost 2 bases, and 11 bases lay between the germline ends. The CDR3 here is CASRRTGTYNEQFF. The CDR3 DNA reads TGTGCCAGCAGAAGGACTGGAACCTACAATGAGCAGTTCTTC.

The rearrangement uses TRBV29-1 and TRBJ1-3, with D unresolved. The V and J ends lost 4 bases and 0 bases respectively, with 7 bases between them. CDR1 is SQVTM and CDR2 is ANQGSEA in the germline V gene. There are 13 residues in the CDR3. In nucleotides, the CDR3 is TGCAGCGTTGTCCCGAGCTCTGGAAACACCATATATTTT. Protein: CSVVPSSGNTIYF.

The V gene is TRBV28, the J gene TRBJ1-5; D unresolved. CDR1 and CDR2 from the germline V gene are MDHEN and SYDVKM. CDR3 length equals 16 residues. With 6 bases removed from V and 7 bases from J, the gap between germline ends came to 22 bases. CDR3 DNA: TGTGCCAGCAGCGTAATACCAGGCCCTCCGGGGCAGCCCCAGCATTTT. This codes for CASSVIPGPPGQPQHF.

This chain connects TRBV19 to TRBJ1-5; 7 bases are shared with TRBD1. J lost 5 bases, V lost 1 base, and 5 bases had no gene match. Germline CDR1 and CDR2: LNHDA and SQIVND (reference sequence). This CDR3 has 15 amino acids. CDR3 protein: CASSIVYRGYQPQHF. As DNA, the CDR3 is TGTGCCAGTAGTATAGTTTACAGGGGATATCAGCCCCAGCATTTT.

J is TRBJ2-3 and V is TRBV28; D is uncertain. The CDR3 extends over 12 amino acids. The V end lost 10 bases, the J end lost 0 bases, and 8 bases lay between the germline ends. CDR1 and CDR2 from the germline V gene are MDHEN and SYDVKM. The CDR3 bases are TGTGCCACCCGCTGGAGCACAGATACGCAGTATTTT. It yields the protein CATRWSTDTQYF.

The chain links TRBV2 to TRBJ2-2; D is perhaps TRBD1 (6 bases). The V gene lost 7 bases and the J gene lost 3 bases, with 18 bases spanning the gap. Looked up from germline, CDR1 is SNHLY and CDR2 is FYNNEI. The length of the CDR3 is 16 residues. The CDR3: CASNLRGGVDTGELFF. The CDR3 DNA is TGTGCCAGCAATCTTCGAGGGGGAGTAGACACCGGGGAGCTGTTTTTT.

Of note for this clone: Compared with germline, one end of the junction differs, possibly owing to a read error. The chain is built from TRBV18 and TRBJ2-1; 13 bases are shared with TRBD2. The length of the CDR3 is 16 residues. Germline V gene data show CDR1 as KGHSH and CDR2 as LQKENI. CDR3 bases: TGTGCCAGCTCGCCACTAGCGGGAGGGTCGTACAATGAGCAGTTCTTC. Translation gives CASSPLAGGSYNEQFF.

The chain recombines TRBV7-2 with TRBJ1-5; D is undetermined. This CDR3 contains 16 residues. Deletions cut 0 bases from V and 1 base from J, with 10 bases between. Germline loops: CDR1 SGHTA, CDR2 FQGNSA. This CDR3 is CASSLASTESNQPQHF. For the CDR3, the DNA is TGTGCCAGCAGCTTAGCTTCGACGGAGAGCAATCAGCCCCAGCATTTT.

The V and J genes are TRBV27 and TRBJ1-2; perhaps TRBD1 as D (5 bases). The CDR3 length is 14 residues. V was trimmed by 6 bases and J by 3 bases, leaving 14 bases between them. From germline, CDR1 is MNHEY and CDR2 SMNVEV (reference sequence). CDR3 nucleotide sequence: TGTGCCAGCAGGTGGGGGAGGGATGACTATGGCTACACCTTC. Residues: CASRWGRDDYGYTF.

The DNA for the CDR3 is TGTGCCAGCACCCCCCGGGGGACTACCAACACCGGGGAGCTGTTTTTT. Translation: CASTPRGTTNTGELFF. This chain joins TRBV27 and TRBJ2-2; 7 bases match TRBD2. The length of the CDR3 is 16 residues. The V gene end was trimmed by 7 bases and the J gene end by 2 bases; junction bases not matched to a gene: 10. Germline loops: CDR1 MNHEY, CDR2 SMNVEV (reference sequence).

This clone was counted a few times. The chain uses TRBV28 and TRBJ1-5; D possibly corresponds to TRBD1 (6 bases). The CDR3 length is 17 residues. Germline lookup yields CDR1 MDHEN and CDR2 SYDVKM. V shed 2 bases and J shed 2 bases, with 16 bases lying between them. The CDR3: CASSLLYGGRGNQPQHF. In DNA, the CDR3 is TGTGCCAGCAGTTTACTCTACGGGGGCAGAGGCAATCAGCCCCAGCATTTT. Using reference TRBV28 and TRBJ1-5 for the parts outside the CDR3, the full variable domain is DVKVTQSSRYLVKRTGEKVFLECVQDMDHENMFWYRQDPGLGLRLIYFSYDVKMKEKGDIPEGYSVSREKKERFSLILESASTNQTSMYLCASSLLYGGRGNQPQHFGDGTRLSIL.